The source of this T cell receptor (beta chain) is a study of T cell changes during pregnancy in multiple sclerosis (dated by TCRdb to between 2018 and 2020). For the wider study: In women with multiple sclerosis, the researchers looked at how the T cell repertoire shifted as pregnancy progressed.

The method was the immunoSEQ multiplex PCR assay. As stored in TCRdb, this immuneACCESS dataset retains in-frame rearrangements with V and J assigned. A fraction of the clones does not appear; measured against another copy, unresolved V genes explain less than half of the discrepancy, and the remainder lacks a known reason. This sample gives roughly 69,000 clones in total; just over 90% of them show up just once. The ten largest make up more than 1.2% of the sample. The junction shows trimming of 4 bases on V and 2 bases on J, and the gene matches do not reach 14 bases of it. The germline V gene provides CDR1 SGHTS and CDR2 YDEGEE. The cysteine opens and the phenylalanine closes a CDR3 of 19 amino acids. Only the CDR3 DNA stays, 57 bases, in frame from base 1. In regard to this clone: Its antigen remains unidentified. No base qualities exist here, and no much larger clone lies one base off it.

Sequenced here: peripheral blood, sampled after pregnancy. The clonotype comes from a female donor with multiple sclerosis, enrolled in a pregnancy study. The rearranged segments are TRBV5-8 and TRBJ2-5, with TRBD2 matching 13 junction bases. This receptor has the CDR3 CASSHPTGTSGDLQETQYF. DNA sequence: TGTGCCAGCAGCCACCCAACCGGGACTAGCGGGGATTTACAAGAGACCCAGTACTTC. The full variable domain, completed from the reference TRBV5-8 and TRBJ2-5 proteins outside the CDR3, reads EAGVTQSPTHLIKTRGQQATLRCSPISGHTSVYWYQQALGLGLQFLLWYDEGEERNRGNFPPRFSGRQFPNYSSELNVNALELEDSALYLCASSHPTGTSGDLQETQYFGPGTRLLVL.